The 30 T cell receptor beta chains in this list originate from one sample, sequenced in a study of tumor-infiltrating lymphocytes in localized non-small cell lung cancer. The method was immunoSEQ multiplex PCR; TCRdb's version includes in-frame clones alone and lacks a portion of them. The sample records tens of thousands of clones, roughly 85% being singletons. Material: lung tumor tissue. The receptors were sampled from a human donor with non-small cell lung cancer.

This chain links TRBV4-3 with TRBJ2-1; the D call may be TRBD1 or TRBD2 (6 bases each). This CDR3 region has 17 residues. CDR1 is LGHNA and CDR2 is YSLEER in the germline V gene. Trimming pared 0 bases from V and 3 bases from J, leaving 15 bases between. CDR3 nucleotides: TGCGCCAGCAGCCAAGAAGCCGCCAGGGGAGGCTACAATGAGCAGTTCTTC. It codes for CASSQEAARGGYNEQFF.

The V gene is TRBV10-2, the J gene TRBJ2-3; D not resolved. The ends were cut back, 6 bases at V and 2 bases at J, with 9 bases in the middle. From germline, CDR1 is WSHSY and CDR2 SAAADI. This CDR3 is built from 13 residues. Written as DNA, the CDR3 is TGCGCCAGCAGCCAGGACCTCACAGATACGCAGTATTTT. Protein: CASSQDLTDTQYF.

The chain combines TRBV4-2 with TRBJ2-1, with 11 bases fitting TRBD2. CDR1 is LGHNA and CDR2 is YNFKEQ in the germline V gene. The V gene end was trimmed by 3 bases and the J gene end by 2 bases; junction bases not matched to a gene: 0. CDR3 length: 15 amino acids. For the CDR3, the DNA is TGTGCCAGCAGCCAGGGACTAGCGGCCTACAATGAGCAGTTCTTC. Translated, it gives CASSQGLAAYNEQFF.

CDR3 bases: TGTGCCAGCAGTGATGGGGGCGGCTATGGCTACACCTTC. It yields the protein CASSDGGGYGYTF. The gene calls are TRBV6-1 and TRBJ1-2; D may be TRBD1 (6 bases). The CDR3 covers 13 residues. Germline V gene lookup returns CDR1 MNHNS and CDR2 SASEGT. Trimming took 3 bases from V and 4 from J, leaving 9 bases between them.

V is TRBV5-1 and J is TRBJ1-4; 8 nucleotides agree with TRBD1. The CDR3 spans 15 residues. V was pared by 4 bases and J by 2 bases, with 4 bases of the junction left unmatched. Germline CDR1 SGHRS, CDR2 YFSETQ. The CDR3 DNA sequence: TGCGCCAGCAGCGGACAGGGTAGGACTAATGAAAAACTGTTTTTT. This sequence encodes CASSGQGRTNEKLFF.

This clone appeared a few times. The rearrangement uses TRBV19 and TRBJ2-1, with 8 bases that match TRBD2. The J segment lost 4 bases and the V segment lost 6 bases, leaving 8 bases of the junction unmatched. Germline loops: CDR1 LNHDA, CDR2 SQIVND (reference sequence). The CDR3 runs to 15 residues. The CDR3: CASRPRGGIYNEQFF. The CDR3 coding sequence is TGTGCCAGTAGGCCCCGGGGGGGAATTTACAATGAGCAGTTCTTC.

The chain is built from TRBV30 and TRBJ2-5, with D perhaps matching TRBD1 or TRBD2 (6 bases each). This CDR3 region has 14 residues. Trimming pared 0 bases from V and 6 bases from J, leaving 14 bases between. From germline, CDR1 is GTSNPN and CDR2 SVGIG (reference sequence). The CDR3 DNA sequence: TGTGCCTGGAGTGTAGGCCCCGGGGGCAAGACCCAGTACTTC. It encodes CAWSVGPGGKTQYF.

J is TRBJ2-7 and V is TRBV5-6; no clear D gene. The germline V gene encodes CDR1 SGHDT and CDR2 YYEEEE. Trimming cost V 0 bases and J 5 bases, with 15 bases left between them. The CDR3 spans 15 residues. CDR3 sequence reads: CASSLGGSPVNEQYF. CDR3 in DNA: TGTGCCAGCAGCTTGGGAGGCAGCCCCGTTAACGAGCAGTACTTC.

This chain links TRBV2 with TRBJ2-5; D is perhaps TRBD1 (7 bases). Germline assignment: CDR1 SNHLY and CDR2 FYNNEI. The CDR3 contains 14 residues. V was trimmed by 8 bases and J by 5 bases, leaving 18 bases between them. This CDR3 reads CASPRGRDGETQYF. For the CDR3, the DNA is TGTGCCAGCCCAAGGGGGCGGGACGGGGAGACCCAGTACTTC.

In nucleotides, the CDR3 is TGTGCTAGTGGTTTGGGACAGGGGTTCTCAGATACGCAGTATTTT. Amino acids: CASGLGQGFSDTQYF. The rearrangement uses TRBV12-5 and TRBJ2-3; 8 bases fit TRBD1. The CDR3 is 15 residues long. Unmatched junction bases numbered 4, after V lost 1 base and J lost 4 bases. Germline CDR1 reads LGHNT; CDR2 reads FRNRAP.

The chain is built from TRBV19 and TRBJ1-4; D gene unclear. Germline V gene data show CDR1 as LNHDA and CDR2 as SQIVND (reference sequence). V lost 5 bases to trimming and J lost 0 bases, with 16 bases between them. CDR3 size: 17 residues. The CDR3 is CASSWTSGKATNEKLFF. DNA of the CDR3: TGTGCCAGTAGTTGGACCTCCGGGAAGGCAACTAATGAAAAACTGTTTTTT.

V and J are TRBV4-2 and TRBJ1-4; no reliable D call. Germline V gene sequence: CDR1 LGHNA, CDR2 YNFKEQ. The V end lost 1 base, the J end lost 5 bases, and 8 bases lay between the germline ends. The CDR3 contains 14 residues. CDR3 protein: CASSQGGSNEKLFF. The CDR3 DNA follows: TGTGCCAGCAGCCAAGGGGGTTCGAATGAAAAACTGTTTTTT.

This chain uses TRBV6-9 with TRBJ1-5; D perhaps matches TRBD1 (5 bases). The length of the CDR3 is 14 residues. Trimming left V 5 bases short and J 2 bases short, with 10 bases between. The V gene's germline CDR1 is MNHGY and CDR2 SVAAGI. The CDR3 sequence: CASSSPGGNQPQHF. The CDR3 DNA reads TGTGCCAGCAGTAGTCCGGGGGGCAATCAGCCCCAGCATTTT.

The V gene is TRBV29-1, the J gene TRBJ1-1; D gene uncertain. Between the trimmed V and J ends, which lost 4 bases and 1 base, there was a span of 13 bases. Germline CDR1 reads SQVTM; CDR2 reads ANQGSEA. The CDR3 has 14 amino acids. The CDR3 DNA is TGCAGCGTTGGGGTGAGAGGAACGAACACTGAAGCTTTCTTT. It translates to CSVGVRGTNTEAFF.

This clone appeared once. The chain has TRBV7-9 and TRBJ1-5; D gene unclear. Trimming pared 5 bases from V and 4 bases from J, leaving 12 bases between. CDR3 size: 14 residues. Germline V gene sequence: CDR1 SEHNR, CDR2 FQNEAQ (reference sequence). CDR3 sequence: CASSPPGGNQPQHF. The CDR3 DNA reads as TGTGCCAGCAGCCCCCCCGGCGGGAATCAGCCCCAGCATTTT.

This clone appeared a few times. The chain employs TRBV4-3 and TRBJ1-6; 7 bases align to TRBD1. The CDR3 is 17 residues long. V dropped 3 bases and J dropped 0; count of bases not matched to a gene: 5. The germline V gene has CDR1 LGHNA and CDR2 YSLEER. The CDR3 nucleotides are TGCGCCAGCAGCCACCAGGACAGGCACTCCTATAATTCACCCCTCCACTTT. Its protein product is CASSHQDRHSYNSPLHF.

CDR3 nucleotides: TGTGCCTCAGGGATCGGGGGGCCCTACGAGCAGTACTTC. Its protein product is CASGIGGPYEQYF. J is TRBJ2-7 and V is TRBV15; a weak D match, TRBD2 (7 bases). With 11 bases removed from V and 2 bases from J, the gap between germline ends came to 16 bases. The CDR3 has 13 amino acids. Germline lookup yields CDR1 LNHNV and CDR2 YYDKDF (reference sequence).

This sequence joins TRBV23-1 and TRBJ1-5; D uncertain. TRBV23-1 is assigned to the ORF class and has an uncertain function. Deletions cut 1 base from V and 2 bases from J, with 6 bases between. CDR3 length equals 14 residues. DNA for the CDR3: TGCGCCAGCAGTCAATTCGGCTGCAATCAGCCCCAGCATTTT. Amino acids: CASSQFGCNQPQHF.

This clone was seen more than once but under ten times. The chain has TRBV11-3 and TRBJ2-7, with TRBD2 identical over 8 bases. The V and J ends lost 1 base and 3 bases, in that order; junction bases with no gene match: 5. This CDR3 has 15 residues. Per germline, CDR1 SGHNT and CDR2 YENEEA. CDR3 sequence: CASSLGGTSGYEQYF. CDR3 bases: TGTGCCAGCAGCTTAGGAGGAACTAGCGGCTACGAGCAGTACTTC.

The rearrangement joins TRBV7-6 to TRBJ2-3, with D hard to call. V was trimmed by 6 bases and J by 0 bases, leaving 7 bases between them. The CDR3 length is 13 residues. Germline lookup yields CDR1 SGHVS and CDR2 FNYEAQ. The chain's CDR3 is CASRATSTDTQYF. Written as DNA, the CDR3 is TGTGCCAGCAGAGCTACAAGCACAGATACGCAGTATTTT.

The V and J genes are TRBV19 and TRBJ2-1; 15 positions match TRBD2. The CDR3 has 17 residues. The V gene's germline CDR1 is LNHDA and CDR2 SQIVND (reference sequence). Losses at the gene ends were 7 bases for V and 1 base for J; bases not matched to a gene: 5. The CDR3 is CASIGLAGGESYNEQFF. The CDR3 bases are TGTGCCAGTATCGGACTAGCGGGGGGGGAATCCTACAATGAGCAGTTCTTC.

V usage is TRBV5-1 and J usage is TRBJ1-2; no clear D gene. Trimming shortened V by 2 bases and J by 4 bases, and 12 bases separated the two germline ends. The CDR3 covers 14 residues. Per the germline V gene, CDR1 is SGHRS and CDR2 is YFSETQ. The CDR3 loop is CASSLGLLTYGYTF. The CDR3 coding sequence is TGCGCCAGCAGCTTAGGACTGCTTACCTATGGCTACACCTTC.

The sample holds a few counts of this clone. The CDR3 DNA reads TGCAGTGCTAGCTCTCTCTATGGCTACACCTTC. It codes for CSASSLYGYTF. The V gene is TRBV20-1, the J gene TRBJ1-2, with unresolved D. CDR3 size: 11 residues. Trimming pared 3 bases from V and 4 bases from J, leaving 6 bases between. CDR1 DFQATT and CDR2 SNEGSKA come from the germline V gene (reference sequence).

There are a few counts of this clone. At the DNA level, this CDR3 is encoded by other sequences in the same sample as well. The chain uses TRBV29-1 and TRBJ2-2, with TRBD1 identical over 8 bases. The trim removed 6 bases at V and 4 bases at J, leaving 4 bases unmatched. From germline, CDR1 is SQVTM and CDR2 ANQGSEA. This CDR3 spans 13 amino acids. Written as DNA, the CDR3 is TGCAGCGTAGGACAGGGTAGCACCGGGGAGCTGTTTTTT. Amino acid sequence: CSVGQGSTGELFF.

Written as DNA, the CDR3 is TGTGCCAGCAGTCGACTAGCGGAGACCCAGTACTTC. It specifies CASSRLAETQYF. V usage is TRBV2 and J usage is TRBJ2-5; 8 nucleotides match TRBD2. CDR3 length: 12 residues. Germline-derived CDR1 and CDR2 are SNHLY and FYNNEI. V was pared by 5 bases and J by 5 bases, with 1 base of the junction left unmatched.

This chain uses TRBV25-1 with TRBJ2-1; 9 nucleotides match TRBD1. The germline V gene encodes CDR1 MGHDK and CDR2 SYGVNS. The CDR3 is made up of 13 amino acids. V shed 8 bases, J shed 6 bases, and the junction held 5 bases outside the gene matches. CDR3 residues: CASSTGGGNEQFF. DNA of the CDR3: TGTGCCAGCTCGACAGGGGGGGGCAATGAGCAGTTCTTC.

CDR3 nucleotide sequence: TGTGCCAGTAGTTTATCACAGTATAGCAATCAGCCCCAGCATTTT. This encodes CASSLSQYSNQPQHF. This chain links TRBV19 with TRBJ1-5; unclear D gene. V lost 5 bases and J 0 bases, leaving 11 bases between the germline ends. The CDR3 consists of 15 residues. Looked up from germline, CDR1 is LNHDA and CDR2 is SQIVND (reference sequence).

This sequence joins TRBV7-2 and TRBJ2-3, with TRBD2 identical over 7 bases. The CDR3 contains 14 residues. Germline V CDR1 and CDR2: SGHTA, FQGNSA. Trimming took 5 bases from V and 1 from J; bases not matched to a gene: 3. The CDR3 DNA reads TGTGCCAGCAGCCGGGGGGTCGGCACAGATACGCAGTATTTT. Translating gives CASSRGVGTDTQYF.

The chain couples TRBV27 to TRBJ1-6; D is perhaps TRBD1 (6 bases). Germline CDR1 reads MNHEY; CDR2 reads SMNVEV (reference sequence). V dropped 2 bases and J dropped 9 bases, with 14 bases sitting between them. The CDR3 is 15 residues long. In DNA, the CDR3 is TGTGCCAGCAGTTTACGGCAGGGGTTAGGTTCACCCCTCCACTTT. Its protein product is CASSLRQGLGSPLHF.

V and J are TRBV6-1 and TRBJ2-5, with a tentative D call TRBD2 (7 bases). The length of the CDR3 is 15 residues. V lost 2 bases and J lost 5, with 15 bases in between. In germline, CDR1 is MNHNS, CDR2 SASEGT. CDR3 sequence: CASSERGGAGETQYF. The CDR3 region has the DNA TGTGCCAGCAGTGAAAGGGGGGGCGCGGGTGAGACCCAGTACTTC.